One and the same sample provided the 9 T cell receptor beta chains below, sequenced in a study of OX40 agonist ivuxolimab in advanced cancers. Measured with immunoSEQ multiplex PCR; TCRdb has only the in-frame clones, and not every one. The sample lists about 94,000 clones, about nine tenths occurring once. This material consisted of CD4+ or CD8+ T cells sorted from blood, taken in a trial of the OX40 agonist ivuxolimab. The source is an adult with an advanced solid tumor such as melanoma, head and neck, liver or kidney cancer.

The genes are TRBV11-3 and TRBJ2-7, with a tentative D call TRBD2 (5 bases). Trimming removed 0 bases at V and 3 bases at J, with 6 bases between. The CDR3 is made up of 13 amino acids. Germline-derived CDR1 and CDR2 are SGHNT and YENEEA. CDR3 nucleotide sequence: TGTGCCAGCAGCTTAGACGAGGGCTACGAGCAGTACTTC. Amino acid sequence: CASSLDEGYEQYF.

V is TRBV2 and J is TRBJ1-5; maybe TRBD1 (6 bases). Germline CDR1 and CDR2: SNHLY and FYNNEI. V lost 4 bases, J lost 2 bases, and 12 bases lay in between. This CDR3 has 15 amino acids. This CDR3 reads CASSGGQVGNQPQHF. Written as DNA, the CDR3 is TGTGCCAGCAGTGGGGGGCAGGTGGGCAATCAGCCCCAGCATTTT. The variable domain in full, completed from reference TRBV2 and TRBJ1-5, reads EPEVTQTPSHQVTQMGQEVILRCVPISNHLYFYWYRQILGQKVEFLVSFYNNEISEKSEIFDDQFSVERPDGSNFTLKIRSTKLEDSAMYFCASSGGQVGNQPQHFGDGTRLSIL.

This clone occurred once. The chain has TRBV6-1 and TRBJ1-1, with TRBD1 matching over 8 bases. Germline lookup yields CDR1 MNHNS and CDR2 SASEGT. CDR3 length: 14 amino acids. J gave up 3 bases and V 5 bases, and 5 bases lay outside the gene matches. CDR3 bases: TGTGCCAGCAGTTGGACAGGGCGGGACACTGAAGCTTTCTTT. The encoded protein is CASSWTGRDTEAFF.

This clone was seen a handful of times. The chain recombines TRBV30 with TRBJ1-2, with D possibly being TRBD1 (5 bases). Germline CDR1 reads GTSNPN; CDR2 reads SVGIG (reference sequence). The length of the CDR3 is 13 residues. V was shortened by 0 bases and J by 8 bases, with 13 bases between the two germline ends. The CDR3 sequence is CAWSVGAPLGYTF. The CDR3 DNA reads TGTGCCTGGAGTGTAGGGGCCCCTTTAGGCTACACCTTC.

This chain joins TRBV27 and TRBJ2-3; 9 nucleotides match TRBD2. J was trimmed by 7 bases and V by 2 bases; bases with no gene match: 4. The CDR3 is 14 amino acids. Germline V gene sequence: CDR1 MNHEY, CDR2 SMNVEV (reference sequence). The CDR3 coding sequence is TGTGCCAGCAGTTTAGGGACTAGCATTCATACGCAGTATTTT. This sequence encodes CASSLGTSIHTQYF.

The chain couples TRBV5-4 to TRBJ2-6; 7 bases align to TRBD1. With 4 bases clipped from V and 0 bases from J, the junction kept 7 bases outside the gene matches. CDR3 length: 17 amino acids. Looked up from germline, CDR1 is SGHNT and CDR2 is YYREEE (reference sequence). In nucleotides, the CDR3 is TGTGCCAGCAGCCCCCCCGGACAGGCCTCTGGGGCCAACGTCCTGACTTTC. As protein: CASSPPGQASGANVLTF.

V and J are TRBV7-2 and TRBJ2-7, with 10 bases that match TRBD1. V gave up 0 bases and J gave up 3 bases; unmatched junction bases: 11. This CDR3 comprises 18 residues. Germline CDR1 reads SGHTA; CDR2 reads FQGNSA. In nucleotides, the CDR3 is TGTGCCAGCAGCTTAGCGCTCGGGACAGGGGCCTCCTACTACGAGCAGTACTTC. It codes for CASSLALGTGASYYEQYF.

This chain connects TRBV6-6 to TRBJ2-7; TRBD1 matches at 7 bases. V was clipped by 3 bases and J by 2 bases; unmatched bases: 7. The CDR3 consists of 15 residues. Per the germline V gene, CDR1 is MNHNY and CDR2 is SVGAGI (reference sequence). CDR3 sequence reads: CASSYPQGNTYEQYF. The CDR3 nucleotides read TGTGCCAGCAGTTATCCACAGGGGAATACCTACGAGCAGTACTTC.

The CDR3 nucleotides are TGTGCCAGCCTATCCCACCGGGACAGGGTAGGAAATGAGCAGTTCTTC. Translation: CASLSHRDRVGNEQFF. This sequence joins TRBV21-1 and TRBJ2-1; TRBD1, the table's D call, was not compared with the DNA. TRBV21-1 is an annotated pseudogene. The CDR3 consists of 16 residues.